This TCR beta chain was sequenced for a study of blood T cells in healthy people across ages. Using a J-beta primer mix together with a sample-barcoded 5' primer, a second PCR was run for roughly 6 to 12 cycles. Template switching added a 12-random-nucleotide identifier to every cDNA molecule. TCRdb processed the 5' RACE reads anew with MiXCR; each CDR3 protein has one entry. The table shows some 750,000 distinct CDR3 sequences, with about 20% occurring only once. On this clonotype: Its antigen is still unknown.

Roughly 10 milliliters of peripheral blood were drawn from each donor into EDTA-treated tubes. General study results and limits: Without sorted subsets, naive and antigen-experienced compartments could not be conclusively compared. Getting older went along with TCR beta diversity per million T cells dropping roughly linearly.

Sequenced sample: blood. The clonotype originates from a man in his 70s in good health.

CDR3 DNA sequence: TGCAGTGCTACACCGGCACAGGGGTTGGGCACTGAAGCTTTCTTT. It specifies CSATPAQGLGTEAFF. The chain is built from TRBV20-1 and TRBJ1-1; TRBD1 agrees at 7 bases. The CDR3 loop spans 15 amino acids. Looked up from germline, CDR1 is DFQATT and CDR2 is SNEGSKA (reference sequence). V trimming: 4 bases; J trimming: 4 bases; junction bases outside the gene matches: 12.